This T cell receptor (beta chain) was sequenced for a study of T cells after yellow fever vaccination. Trimming shortened V by 2 bases and J by 1 base, and 15 bases separated the two germline ends. This CDR3 has 16 amino acids. Germline CDR1 reads SEHNR; CDR2 reads FQNEAQ (reference sequence). TCRdb reanalysed the 5' RACE reads using MiXCR and keeps one entry per CDR3 protein. The table lists 250,000 to 400,000 distinct CDR3 sequences, about 4% of them singletons. This clonotype was recorded many times. The chain is built from TRBV7-9 and TRBJ2-7, with D maybe TRBD1 (7 bases). The sequenced sample was PBMCs, obtained 5 days after the yellow fever booster vaccination. This TCR derives from a man aged 18 to 29 who received the YFV17D yellow fever vaccine. For the CDR3, the DNA is TGTGCCAGCAGCTTACTAGGAGGGGGCCTGTCCTACGAGCAGTACGTC. It specifies CASSLLGGGLSYEQYV.